Each of the 12 T cell receptor beta chains below was sequenced from the same sample in a study of human T cells and chemical hapten exposure. Time point: patch test 1, 2 weeks after DPC sensitization. Described treatment: therapeutic diphenylcyclopropenone sensitization with weekly scalp DPC. TCRdb reanalysed the RACE reads using MiXCR and keeps one entry per CDR3 protein. The sample includes nearly 80,000 distinct CDR3 sequences, about 9.3% seen only once; the top ten take approximately 1.4%. The source material was whole blood, sampled in connection with sensitization to the hapten diphenylcyclopropenone (DPC). Receptors were obtained from a woman between 45 and 65 years old with alopecia areata. Some clones in this sample may be carry-over from other donors' samples.

The chain combines TRBV24-1 with TRBJ2-6; tentatively, D is TRBD1 (7 bases). The CDR3 extends over 17 amino acids. CDR1 is KGHDR, CDR2 SFDVKD, per germline. V shed 7 bases and J shed 2 bases, with 17 bases lying between them. DNA for the CDR3: TGTGCCACCAGCCGACAGGGAGGCCCTGCTGGGGCCAACGTCCTGACTTTC. Protein sequence: CATSRQGGPAGANVLTF.

This clonotype was picked up many times. The genes are TRBV20-1 and TRBJ2-2; a weak D match, TRBD2 (5 bases). CDR3 length equals 17 residues. Germline CDR1 is DFQATT and CDR2 is SNEGSKA (reference sequence). Between the trimmed V and J ends, which lost 0 bases and 0 bases, there was a span of 14 bases. The DNA for the CDR3 is TGCAGTGCTAGAGATTGGAGCGGAGGCGCGAACACCGGGGAGCTGTTTTTT. Its translation: CSARDWSGGANTGELFF.

V is TRBV9 and J is TRBJ2-1, with TRBD2 as a possible D gene (5 bases). Trimming cost V 4 bases and J 9 bases, with 11 bases left between them. This CDR3 contains 12 residues. Germline CDR1 and CDR2: SGDLS and YYNGEE. The CDR3 DNA follows: TGTGCCAGCAGCCCACTAGAGGCTGAGCAGTTCTTC. Amino acid sequence: CASSPLEAEQFF.

V is TRBV4-3 and J is TRBJ1-4; D is unresolved. Germline V gives CDR1 LGHNA, CDR2 YSLEER. This CDR3 spans 16 amino acids. V lost 0 bases and J 5 bases, leaving 13 bases between the germline ends. The CDR3 region has the DNA TGCGCCAGCAGCCAAGAGTCTAGGACGGGGAATGAAAAACTGTTTTTT. Protein: CASSQESRTGNEKLFF.

The chain couples TRBV11-2 to TRBJ2-1; tentative D call: TRBD1 (6 bases). Trimming cost V 5 bases and J 4 bases, with 15 bases left between them. Germline V gene lookup returns CDR1 SGHAT and CDR2 FQNNGV. The CDR3 has 15 amino acids. For the CDR3, the DNA is TGTGCCAGCAGCCTGGGGGCCCGGTATTACAATGAGCAGTTCTTC. Translation: CASSLGARYYNEQFF.

The gene calls are TRBV29-1 and TRBJ1-1; D call uncertain. Germline CDR1 reads SQVTM; CDR2 reads ANQGSEA. V lost 4 bases, J lost 6 bases, and 9 bases lay in between. The CDR3 totals 11 residues. DNA of the CDR3: TGCAGCGTTGTACCGCCACCTGAAGCTTTCTTT. The encoded protein is CSVVPPPEAFF. Together with reference TRBV29-1 and TRBJ1-1, the CDR3 gives the full variable domain: SAVISQKPSRDICQRGTSLTIQCQVDSQVTMMFWYRQQPGQSLTLIATANQGSEATYESGFVIDKFPISRPNLTFSTLTVSNMSPEDSSIYLCSVVPPPEAFFGQGTRLTVV.

This clonotype was counted many times. J is TRBJ2-5 and V is TRBV6-6; 7 bases line up with TRBD2. Per the germline V gene, CDR1 is MNHNY and CDR2 is SVGAGI (reference sequence). J gave up 3 bases and V 9 bases, and 4 bases lay outside the gene matches. There are 12 residues in the CDR3. CDR3 DNA: TGTGCCAGTGGACTAGGGGAAGAGACCCAGTACTTC. Its translation is CASGLGEETQYF.

This clonotype was seen ten or more times. The rearrangement links TRBV15 to TRBJ2-3; no definite D call. The CDR3 runs to 19 residues. From germline, CDR1 is LNHNV and CDR2 YYDKDF (reference sequence). Trimming pared 0 bases from V and 0 bases from J, leaving 19 bases between. The CDR3 DNA reads as TGTGCCACCAGCAGAGATTTGGCAGGTCCAAGACTTAGCACAGATACGCAGTATTTT. Residues: CATSRDLAGPRLSTDTQYF.

As regards this clonotype: The junction departs from germline at one end; a sequencing error may be responsible. The CDR3 is CSVEGSTDTQYF. In DNA form, the CDR3 reads TGCAGCGTCGAAGGGAGCACAGATACGCAGTATTTT. The chain recombines TRBV29-1 with TRBJ2-3; no firm D call. The CDR3 is 12 amino acids. Per germline, CDR1 SQVTM and CDR2 ANQGSEA.

This clonotype has a handful of counts. The V gene is TRBV6-6, the J gene TRBJ2-7, with a possible D match to TRBD1 (5 bases). The germline V gene has CDR1 MNHNY and CDR2 SVGAGI (reference sequence). The CDR3 extends over 13 amino acids. V lost 5 bases and J 5 bases, leaving 13 bases between the germline ends. The CDR3 DNA is TGTGCCAGCAGTCCGCAGGGCACCCACGAGCAGTACTTC. It translates to CASSPQGTHEQYF.

CDR3 in DNA: TGCGCCAGCAGCCCGAAAGGACAGGGGTTTGGCTACACCTTC. Translating gives CASSPKGQGFGYTF. The chain recombines TRBV5-1 with TRBJ1-2, with 9 bases matching TRBD1. Germline V gives CDR1 SGHRS, CDR2 YFSETQ. The length of the CDR3 is 14 residues. The junction had 8 bases not matched to a gene; V was cut back by 4 bases and J by 7 bases.

This clonotype appeared a few times. This chain links TRBV29-1 with TRBJ2-5; D tentatively fits TRBD1 or TRBD2 (5 bases each). Germline loops: CDR1 SQVTM, CDR2 ANQGSEA. Trimming left V 6 bases short and J 4 bases short, with 15 bases between. The CDR3 extends over 13 amino acids. This chain's CDR3 is CSVLPGPGETQYF. The CDR3 nucleotides are TGCAGCGTGCTACCGGGACCTGGAGAGACCCAGTACTTC.